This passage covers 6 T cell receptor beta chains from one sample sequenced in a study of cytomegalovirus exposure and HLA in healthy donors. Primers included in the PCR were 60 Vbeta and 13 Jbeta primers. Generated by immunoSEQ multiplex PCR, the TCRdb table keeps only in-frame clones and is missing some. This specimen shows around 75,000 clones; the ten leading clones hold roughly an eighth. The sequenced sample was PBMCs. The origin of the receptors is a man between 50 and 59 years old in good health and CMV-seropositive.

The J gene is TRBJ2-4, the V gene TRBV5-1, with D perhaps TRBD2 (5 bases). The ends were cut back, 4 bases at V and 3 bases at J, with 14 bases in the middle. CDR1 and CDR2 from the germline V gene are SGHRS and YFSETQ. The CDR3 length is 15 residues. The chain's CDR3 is CASSPVTGGKNIQYF. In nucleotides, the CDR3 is TGCGCCAGCAGCCCTGTGACCGGAGGCAAAAACATTCAGTACTTC.

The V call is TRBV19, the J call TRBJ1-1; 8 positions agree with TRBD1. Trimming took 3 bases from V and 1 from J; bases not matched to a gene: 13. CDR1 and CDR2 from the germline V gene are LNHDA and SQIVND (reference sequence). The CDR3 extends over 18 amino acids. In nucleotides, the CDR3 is TGTGCCAGTAGTATGAGTGGCACCCCCGGGACAGGGAACACTGAAGCTTTCTTT. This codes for CASSMSGTPGTGNTEAFF.

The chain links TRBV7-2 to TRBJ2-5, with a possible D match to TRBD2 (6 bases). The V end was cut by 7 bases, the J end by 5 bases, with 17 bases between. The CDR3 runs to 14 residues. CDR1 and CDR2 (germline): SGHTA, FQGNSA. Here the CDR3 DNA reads TGTGCCAGCACCCCACTGACTAGTCCGGAGACCCAGTACTTC. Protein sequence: CASTPLTSPETQYF. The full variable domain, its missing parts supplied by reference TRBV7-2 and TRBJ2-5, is GAGVSQSPSNKVTEKGKDVELRCDPISGHTALYWYRQSLGQGLEFLIYFQGNSAPDKSGLPSDRFSAERTGGSVSTLTIQRTQQEDSAVYLCASTPLTSPETQYFGPGTRLLVL.

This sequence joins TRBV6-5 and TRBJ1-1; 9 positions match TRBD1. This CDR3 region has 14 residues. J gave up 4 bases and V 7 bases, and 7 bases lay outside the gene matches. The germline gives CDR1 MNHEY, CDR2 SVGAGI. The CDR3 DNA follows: TGTGCCAGCATCGGGACAGGGTTGAGCACTGAAGCTTTCTTT. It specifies CASIGTGLSTEAFF.

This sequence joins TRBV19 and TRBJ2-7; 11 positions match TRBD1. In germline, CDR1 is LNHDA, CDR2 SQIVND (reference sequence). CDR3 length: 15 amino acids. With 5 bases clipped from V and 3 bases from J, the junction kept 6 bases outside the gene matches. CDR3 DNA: TGTGCCAGTAGTCGGGGGACAGGGGGTTTCTACGAGCAGTACGTC. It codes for CASSRGTGGFYEQYV.

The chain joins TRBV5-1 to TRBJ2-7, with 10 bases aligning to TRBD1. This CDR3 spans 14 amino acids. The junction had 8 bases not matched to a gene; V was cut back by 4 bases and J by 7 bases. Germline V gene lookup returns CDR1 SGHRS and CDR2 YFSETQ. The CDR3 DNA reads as TGCGCCAGCAGCCCCGCGGACAGGGGGGGAGAGCAGTACGTC. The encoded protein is CASSPADRGGEQYV.